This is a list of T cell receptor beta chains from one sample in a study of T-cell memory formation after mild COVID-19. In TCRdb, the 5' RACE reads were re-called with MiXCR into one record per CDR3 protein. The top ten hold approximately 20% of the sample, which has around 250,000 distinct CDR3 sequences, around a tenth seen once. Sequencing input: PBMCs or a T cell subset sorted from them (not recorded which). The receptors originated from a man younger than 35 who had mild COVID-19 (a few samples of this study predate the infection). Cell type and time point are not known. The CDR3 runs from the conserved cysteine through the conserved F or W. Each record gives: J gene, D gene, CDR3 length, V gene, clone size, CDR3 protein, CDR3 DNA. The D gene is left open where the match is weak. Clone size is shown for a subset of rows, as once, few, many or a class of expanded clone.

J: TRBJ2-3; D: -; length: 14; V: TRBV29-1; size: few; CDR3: CSVRRAGITDTQYF; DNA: TGCAGCGTTCGCCGGGCGGGTATCACAGATACGCAGTATTTT
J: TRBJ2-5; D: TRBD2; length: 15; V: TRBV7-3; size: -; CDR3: CASSPTPGLGETQYF; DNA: TGTGCCAGCAGCCCGACGCCGGGACTAGGAGAGACCCAGTACTTC
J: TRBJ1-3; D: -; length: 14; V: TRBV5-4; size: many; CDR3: CASSSGLAGNTIYF; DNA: TGTGCCAGCAGCTCCGGTCTGGCCGGAAACACCATATATTTT
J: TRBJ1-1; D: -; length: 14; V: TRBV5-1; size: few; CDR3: CASSAGTENTEAFF; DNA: TGCGCCAGCAGCGCAGGGACGGAGAACACTGAAGCTTTCTTT
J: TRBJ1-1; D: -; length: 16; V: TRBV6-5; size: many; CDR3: CASSYDMTSLGGEAFF; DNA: TGTGCCAGCAGTTACGACATGACATCCCTGGGGGGTGAAGCTTTCTTT
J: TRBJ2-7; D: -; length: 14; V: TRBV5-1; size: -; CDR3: CASRGSAGSYEQYF; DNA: TGCGCCAGCAGAGGAAGTGCGGGCTCCTACGAGCAGTACTTC
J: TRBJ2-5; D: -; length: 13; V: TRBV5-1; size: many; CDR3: CASSFGLGETQYF; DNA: TGTGCCAGCAGCTTTGGGCTAGGGGAGACCCAGTACTTC
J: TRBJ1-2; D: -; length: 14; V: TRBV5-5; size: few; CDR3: CASSGPRGNYGYTF; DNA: TGTGCCAGCAGCGGACCGCGGGGGAACTATGGCTACACCTTC
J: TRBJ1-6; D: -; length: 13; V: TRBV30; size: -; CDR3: CASTGAENSPLHF; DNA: TGTGCCTCCACCGGGGCCGAGAATTCACCCCTCCACTTT
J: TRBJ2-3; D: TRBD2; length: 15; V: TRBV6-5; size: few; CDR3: CASSLGLAGRDTQYF; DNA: TGTGCCAGCAGTTTGGGACTAGCGGGGAGAGATACGCAGTATTTT
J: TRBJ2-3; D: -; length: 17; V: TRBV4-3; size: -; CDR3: CASSQEGSAPSTDTQYF; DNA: TGCGCCAGCAGCCAAGAGGGATCGGCCCCTAGCACAGATACGCAGTATTTT
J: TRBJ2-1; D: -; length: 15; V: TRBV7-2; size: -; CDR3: CASSRPGRAYNEQFF; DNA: TGTGCCAGCAGCCGGCCCGGCAGGGCCTACAATGAGCAGTTCTTC
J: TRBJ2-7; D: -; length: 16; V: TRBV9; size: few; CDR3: CASSVVITAPPYEQYF; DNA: TGTGCCAGCAGCGTAGTAATAACAGCACCCCCCTACGAGCAGTACTTC
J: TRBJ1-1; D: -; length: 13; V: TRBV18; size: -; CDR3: CASSGDKNTEAFF; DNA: TGTGCCAGCTCAGGAGACAAGAACACTGAAGCTTTCTTT
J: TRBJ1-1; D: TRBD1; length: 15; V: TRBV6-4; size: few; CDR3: CASRPSGTGTTEAFF; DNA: TGTGCCAGCCGCCCCTCCGGGACAGGGACCACTGAAGCTTTCTTT
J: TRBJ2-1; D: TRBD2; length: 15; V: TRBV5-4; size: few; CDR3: CASSPGGRGVIEQFF; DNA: TGTGCCAGCAGCCCGGGGGGGCGGGGGGTGATTGAGCAGTTCTTC
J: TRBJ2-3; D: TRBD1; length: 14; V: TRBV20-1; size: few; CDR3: CSAPRTGLTDTQYF; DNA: TGCAGTGCACCTAGGACAGGGTTAACAGATACGCAGTATTTT
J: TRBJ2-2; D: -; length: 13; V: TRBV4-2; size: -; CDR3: CASSQAPTGELFF; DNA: TGTGCCAGCAGCCAAGCCCCCACCGGGGAGCTGTTTTTT
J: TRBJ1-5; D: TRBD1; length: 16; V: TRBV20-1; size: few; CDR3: CSASPATGKTHQPQHF; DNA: TGCAGTGCTAGCCCTGCGACAGGGAAGACGCACCAGCCCCAGCATTTT
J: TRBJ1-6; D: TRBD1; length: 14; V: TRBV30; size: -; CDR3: CAWRGDRGNSPLHF; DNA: TGTGCCTGGAGGGGGGACAGGGGTAATTCACCCCTCCACTTT
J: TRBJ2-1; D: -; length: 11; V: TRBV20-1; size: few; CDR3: CSARLIHEQFF; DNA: TGCAGTGCTAGACTGATTCATGAGCAGTTCTTC
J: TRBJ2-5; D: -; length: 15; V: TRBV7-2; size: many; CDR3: CASSTFGTRLETQYF; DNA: TGTGCCAGCAGTACCTTCGGGACGAGGTTGGAGACCCAGTACTTC
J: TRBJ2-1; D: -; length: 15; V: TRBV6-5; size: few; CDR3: CAAGLGRGSYNEQFF; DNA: TGTGCCGCCGGCCTTGGACGGGGATCCTACAATGAGCAGTTCTTC
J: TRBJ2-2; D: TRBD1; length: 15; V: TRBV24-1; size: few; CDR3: CATSGTGGAVGELFF; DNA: TGTGCCACGAGTGGGACAGGGGGCGCGGTCGGGGAGCTGTTTTTT
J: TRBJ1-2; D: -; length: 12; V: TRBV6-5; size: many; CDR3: CASYGQPGGYTF; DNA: TGTGCCAGCTACGGACAACCGGGTGGCTACACCTTC
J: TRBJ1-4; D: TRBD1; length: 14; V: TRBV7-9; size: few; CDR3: CASSVGTGNEKLFF; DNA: TGTGCCAGCAGCGTCGGGACAGGGAACGAAAAACTGTTTTTT
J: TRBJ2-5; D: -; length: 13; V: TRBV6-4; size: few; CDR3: CASSDSAAGTQYF; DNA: TGTGCCAGCAGTGACTCCGCGGCGGGGACCCAGTACTTC
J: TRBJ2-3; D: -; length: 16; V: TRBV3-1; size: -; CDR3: CASSHPGPVGTDTQYF; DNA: TGTGCCAGCAGCCACCCTGGACCGGTGGGCACAGATACGCAGTATTTT
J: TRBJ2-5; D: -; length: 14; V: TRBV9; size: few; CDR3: CASSLRGGRETQYF; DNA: TGTGCCAGCAGCCTGAGAGGGGGACGAGAGACCCAGTACTTC
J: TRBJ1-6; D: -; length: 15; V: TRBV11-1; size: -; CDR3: CASSLASGPNSPLHF; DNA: TGTGCCAGCAGCTTAGCTTCGGGCCCTAATTCACCCCTCCACTTT
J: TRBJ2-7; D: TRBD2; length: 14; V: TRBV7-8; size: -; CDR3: CASSPLVAGGEQYF; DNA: TGTGCCAGCAGCCCTTTGGTAGCGGGGGGCGAGCAGTACTTC
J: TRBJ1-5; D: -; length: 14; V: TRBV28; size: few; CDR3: CASSERRINQPQHF; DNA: TGTGCCAGCAGCGAAAGACGGATCAATCAGCCCCAGCATTTT
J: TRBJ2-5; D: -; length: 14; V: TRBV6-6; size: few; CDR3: CASDKLGVRETQYF; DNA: TGTGCCAGCGATAAACTGGGAGTTCGAGAGACCCAGTACTTC